The rows below give T cell receptor beta chains drawn from one sample of a study of shared clonotypes between healthy human individuals. TCRdb keeps only in-frame clones here, not all; method: immunoSEQ multiplex PCR. The sample lists over a million clones; approximately 80% were seen once. Sample: memory CD4+ T cells from PBMCs. These receptors came from a man aged 18 to 30 in good health. Some clones in this sample may be carry-over from other donors' samples. The CDR3 runs from the conserved cysteine through the conserved F or W. A D gene is named only where the DNA matches it firmly. Size is omitted from some rows. Given values are once, few, many or a class for expanded clones.

D	size	V	J	DNA	CDR3
-	-	TRBV19	TRBJ2-5	TGTGCCAGTAGTGGGAGACAGCACTACAAAGAGACCCAGTACTTC	CASSGRQHYKETQYF
-	once	TRBV2	TRBJ1-4	TGTGCCAGCAAACGTGGGGTAACTAATGAAAAACTGTTTTTT	CASKRGVTNEKLFF
-	-	TRBV23-1	TRBJ2-7	TGCGCCAGCAGTCAATGGCGGACATGTCTTTGGGAGCAGTACTTC	CASSQWRTCLWEQYF
TRBD2	-	TRBV7-9	TRBJ2-3	TGTGCCAGCAGCTTGGCGGGGGGCACAGATACGCAGTATTTT	CASSLAGGTDTQYF
-	-	TRBV4-3	TRBJ2-2	TGCGCCAGCAGCCAAGATCTCTCGCGGGAGCTGTTTTTT	CASSQDLSRELFF
-	-	TRBV29-1	TRBJ2-7	TGCAGCGTTGAAGGGGCAGGTTCTTGGGAGCAGTACTTC	CSVEGAGSWEQYF
TRBD1	-	TRBV25-1	TRBJ1-1	TGTGCCAGCAGTGCAAGACAGGGGGGCACTGAAGCTTTCTTT	CASSARQGGTEAFF
-	-	TRBV7-2	TRBJ2-5	TGTGCCAGCAGCCATGGGAGCACAACGGAGACCCAGTACTTC	CASSHGSTTETQYF
-	-	TRBV11-2	TRBJ1-1	TGTGCCAGCAGCTTAGGTTCAGGGTACACTGAAGCTTTCTTT	CASSLGSGYTEAFF
TRBD1	few	TRBV28	TRBJ1-1	TGTGCCACCAAGGGCAGGGGGAACCATATGAACACTGAAGCTTTCTTT	CATKGRGNHMNTEAFF
-	-	TRBV5-6	TRBJ2-4	TGTGCCAGCAGCTTGGCAGGCCCGTCCAAAAACATTCAGTACTTC	CASSLAGPSKNIQYF
-	many	TRBV20-1	TRBJ1-1	TGCAGTGCTAGAAGGGGTGAAGCTTTCTTT	CSARRGEAFF
-	-	TRBV18	TRBJ1-3	TGTGCCAGCTCACCGTCGACTCAGGACCGCTCTGGAAACACCATATATTTT	CASSPSTQDRSGNTIYF
-	-	TRBV5-1	TRBJ2-5	TGCGCCAGCAGCTTGGCGGGGCCCGGCGAGACCCAGTACTTC	CASSLAGPGETQYF
TRBD1	-	TRBV4-2	TRBJ2-1	TGTGCCAGCAGCTCCCGGACAGGCCAAGTTGGCTATGAGCAGTTCTTC	CASSSRTGQVGYEQFF
-	-	TRBV29-1	TRBJ2-7	TGCAGCCTAAGTAGGGGCGATGAGCAGTACTTC	CSLSRGDEQYF
-	-	TRBV4-2	TRBJ2-7	TGTGCCAGCAGCCAAACTAGCCTGACAGCCTACGAGCAGTACTTC	CASSQTSLTAYEQYF
-	-	TRBV5-1	TRBJ1-2	TGCGCCAGCAGCGAGGACAGCTATGGCTACACCTTC	CASSEDSYGYTF
-	-	TRBV28	TRBJ2-7	TGTGCCAGCAGTTTGGCAGGGGACGAGCAGTACTTC	CASSLAGDEQYF
-	many	TRBV23-1	TRBJ2-4	TGCGCCAGCATAACGGGGCAAAACATTCAGTACTTC	CASITGQNIQYF
-	few	TRBV30	TRBJ1-5	TGTGCCTGGAGTGTAGGGAACAATCAGCCCCAGCATTTT	CAWSVGNNQPQHF
-	-	TRBV30	TRBJ1-1	TGTGCCGGGGGACGGAATGGTAAGAACGGAGCTTTCTTT	CAGGRNGKNGAFF
TRBD1	-	TRBV11-3	TRBJ1-1	TGTGCCAGCAGCTCGAGTGACAGGGGGCGCGCTTTCTTT	CASSSSDRGRAFF
-	once	TRBV19	TRBJ2-2	TGTGCCAGTAGTATTTTTGGGGGCTCGAACACCGGGGAGCTGTTTTTT	CASSIFGGSNTGELFF
TRBD1	few	TRBV15	TRBJ2-7	TGTGCCACCAGCAGAGATGAGACAGGGGGCGAGCAGTACTTC	CATSRDETGGEQYF
TRBD2	-	TRBV5-1	TRBJ2-2	TGCGCCAGCAGCTTACTCGGGGGGACCCACGGCGGGGAGCTGTTTTTT	CASSLLGGTHGGELFF
TRBD2	few	TRBV7-8	TRBJ2-1	TGTGCCAGCAGCGCCCCGCGGGAGGCCTCTTCTCAGTTCTTC	CASSAPREASSQFF
-	-	TRBV28	TRBJ2-5	TGTGCCAGCAGCGACACGCGAGGGGAGACCCAGTACTTC	CASSDTRGETQYF
-	-	TRBV4-2	TRBJ2-7	TGTGCCAGCAGGATGGGGGGAGGTTATTCCTACGAGCAGTACTTC	CASRMGGGYSYEQYF
-	-	TRBV5-1	TRBJ2-7	TGCGCCAGCAGCTTAGTAGGCGGGACGGCCCTCTACGAGCAGTACTTC	CASSLVGGTALYEQYF
TRBD1	-	TRBV6-1	TRBJ1-4	TGTGCCAGCAGTGGGACAGGGTATGAAAAACTGTTTTTT	CASSGTGYEKLFF
-	-	TRBV28	TRBJ1-2	TGTGCCAGCAGTCGACTGGGGACTAACTATGGCTACACCTTC	CASSRLGTNYGYTF
-	-	TRBV28	TRBJ1-2	TGTGCCAGCAGTTTATTAGGAGTTTCGGATGGCTACACCTTC	CASSLLGVSDGYTF
TRBD1	-	TRBV18	TRBJ1-3	TGTGCCAGCTCCCGGGACAGGGGGAACTCTGGAAACACCATATATTTT	CASSRDRGNSGNTIYF
TRBD1	-	TRBV28	TRBJ1-1	TGTGCCAGCAGTCCTACGGGCAGGGGGGTTACTGAAGCTTTCTTT	CASSPTGRGVTEAFF
-	once	TRBV27	TRBJ2-2	TGTGCCAGCACCCGATCATCAGGGGGGATCGACACCGGGGAGCTGTTTTTT	CASTRSSGGIDTGELFF
TRBD1	many	TRBV2	TRBJ2-7	TGTGCCAGCAGCGAGGACAGGGTAACCTACGAGCAGTACTTC	CASSEDRVTYEQYF
TRBD2	-	TRBV23-1	TRBJ2-2	TGCGCCAGCAGTCAAGCGGGGTTAGCGGGAGGAACTTTCCTAACCGGGGAGCTGTTTTTT	CASSQAGLAGGTFLTGELFF
-	few	TRBV18	TRBJ2-7	TGTGCCAGCTCACCCGGGACACGAAGCTACGAGCAGTACTTC	CASSPGTRSYEQYF
TRBD1	once	TRBV9	TRBJ2-7	TGTGCCAGCAGCGTAGGTGGACAGGGTAGCGAGCAGTACTTC	CASSVGGQGSEQYF